This T cell receptor beta chain appears in the sequencing data of a study of blood T cell repertoires in COVID-19. In the original workflow: Amplification of reference gene primers was used by the study to estimate nucleated cell counts. Data came from immunoSEQ multiplex PCR; TCRdb stores just in-frame clones and leaves some out. For V, J and clone size, that table is used; D and trimming come from the DNA. The sample consists of 190,000 or so clones, approximately 85% of them appearing once. J was trimmed by 7 bases and V by 4 bases; bases with no gene match: 13. CDR3 length equals 15 residues. Germline loops: CDR1 SGHRS, CDR2 YFSETQ. This clone appeared a few times.

The V and J genes are TRBV5-1 and TRBJ1-1; 7 bases map to TRBD1. The source of this sequence is an elderly woman with acute or convalescent COVID-19. The source material was peripheral blood. CDR3 DNA: TGCGCCAGCAGCACCCAGGACGACAGGGCCAGTGAAGCTTTCTTT. Amino acid sequence: CASSTQDDRASEAFF.